This T cell receptor (beta chain) emerged from a study of blood T cell repertoires in COVID-19. Study-level information: Sites in the United States, Italy and Spain provided acute and convalescent COVID-19 samples.

This clone was found a few times. CDR3 length: 16 amino acids. The V segment lost 0 bases and the J segment 4 bases; nucleotides outside the gene matches: 5. Germline CDR1 is SEHNR and CDR2 is FQNEAQ (reference sequence). As originally analysed: Amplified reference gene primers provided the basis for estimating nucleated cell counts. Sequencing used immunoSEQ multiplex PCR; TCRdb keeps in-frame clones, though not all of them. Clone size and the V and J calls come from that table; the DNA yielded D and trimming. Seen here are around 100,000 clones, more than 75% observed once, and the top ten hold about 20%.

Sequenced: peripheral blood. The sequence was collected from a human donor in a cohort sampled during active COVID-19. The chain joins TRBV7-9 to TRBJ2-7; 11 nucleotides align to TRBD1. CDR3 sequence: CASSLAGQGVRYEQYF. The CDR3, as DNA: TGTGCCAGCAGCTTAGCGGGACAGGGGGTTAGATACGAGCAGTACTTC.